This TCR beta chain was identified in a study of T cells in Graves' hyperthyroidism and ophthalmopathy. This clonotype was recorded a few times. CDR1 and CDR2 from the germline V gene are SGHNT and YYREEE (reference sequence). CDR3 length: 16 residues. The junction had 9 bases not matched to a gene; V was cut back by 4 bases and J by 4 bases. Amplified TCR beta CDR3 regions derived from RNA transcripts. In the first-round RT-PCR of the TCR CDR3, the HTBI primer set was used. MiXCR was run by TCRdb on the multiplex PCR reads, yielding one entry per CDR3 protein. The data show approximately 430,000 distinct CDR3 sequences, about a sixth seen once.

J is TRBJ2-5 and V is TRBV5-4; 11 bases line up with TRBD1. Sequencing input: blood. The receptor comes from a woman aged 18-29 years with Graves' hyperthyroidism. In nucleotides, the CDR3 is TGTGCCAGCAGCCCACGTAGGACAGGGGGCACAGAGACCCAGTACTTC. It yields the protein CASSPRRTGGTETQYF. The complete variable domain, with remaining parts taken from reference TRBV5-4 and TRBJ2-5, reads ETGVTQSPTHLIKTRGQQVTLRCSSQSGHNTVSWYQQALGQGPQFIFQYYREEENGRGNFPPRFSGLQFPNYSSELNVNALELDDSALYLCASSPRRTGGTETQYFGPGTRLLVL.